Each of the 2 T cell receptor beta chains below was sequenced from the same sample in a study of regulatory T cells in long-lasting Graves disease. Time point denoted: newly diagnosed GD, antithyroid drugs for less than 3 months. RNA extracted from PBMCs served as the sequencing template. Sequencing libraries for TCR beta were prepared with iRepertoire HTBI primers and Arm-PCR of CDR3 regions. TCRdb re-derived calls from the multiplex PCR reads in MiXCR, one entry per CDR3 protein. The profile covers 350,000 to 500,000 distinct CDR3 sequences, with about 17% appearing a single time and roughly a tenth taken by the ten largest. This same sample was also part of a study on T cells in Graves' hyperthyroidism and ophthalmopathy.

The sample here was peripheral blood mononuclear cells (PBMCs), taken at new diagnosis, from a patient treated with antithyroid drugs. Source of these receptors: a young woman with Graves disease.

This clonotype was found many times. The CDR3 here is CASSQVLAGTYEQYF. CDR3 DNA sequence: TGTGCCAGCAGCCAAGTGCTAGCGGGAACCTACGAGCAGTACTTC. The chain couples TRBV3-1 to TRBJ2-7; TRBD2 matches at 9 bases. The CDR3 runs to 15 residues. Trimming at V came to 1 base and at J to 2 bases, leaving 3 bases not matched to a gene. Germline loops: CDR1 LGHDT, CDR2 YNNKEL (reference sequence).

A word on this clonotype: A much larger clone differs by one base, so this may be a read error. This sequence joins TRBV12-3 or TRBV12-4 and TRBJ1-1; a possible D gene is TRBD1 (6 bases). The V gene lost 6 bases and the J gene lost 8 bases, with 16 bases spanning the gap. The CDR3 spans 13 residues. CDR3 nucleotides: TGTGCCAGCAGGGGGGCTGACACCGCCGAAGCTTTCTTT. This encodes CASRGADTAEAFF.